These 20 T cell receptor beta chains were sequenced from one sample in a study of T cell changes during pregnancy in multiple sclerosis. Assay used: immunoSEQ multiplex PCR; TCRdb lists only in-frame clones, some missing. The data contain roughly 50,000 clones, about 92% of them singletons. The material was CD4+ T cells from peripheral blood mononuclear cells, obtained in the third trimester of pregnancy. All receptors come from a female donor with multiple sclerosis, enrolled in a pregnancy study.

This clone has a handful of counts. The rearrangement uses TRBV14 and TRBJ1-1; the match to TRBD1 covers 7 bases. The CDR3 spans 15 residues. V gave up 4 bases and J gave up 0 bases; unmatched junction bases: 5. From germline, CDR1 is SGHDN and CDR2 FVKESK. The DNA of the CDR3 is TGTGCCAGCAGCCTGCGGACAGGCTTGAACACTGAAGCTTTCTTT. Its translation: CASSLRTGLNTEAFF.

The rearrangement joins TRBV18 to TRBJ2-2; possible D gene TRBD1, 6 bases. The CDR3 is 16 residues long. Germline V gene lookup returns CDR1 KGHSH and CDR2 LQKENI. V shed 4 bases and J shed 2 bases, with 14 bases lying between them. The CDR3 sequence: CASSLPSDRNTGELFF. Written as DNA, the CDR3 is TGTGCCAGCTCACTTCCCTCGGACAGAAACACCGGGGAGCTGTTTTTT. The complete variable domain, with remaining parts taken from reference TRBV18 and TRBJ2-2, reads NAGVMQNPRHLVRRRGQEARLRCSPMKGHSHVYWYRQLPEEGLKFMVYLQKENIIDESGMPKERFSAEFPKEGPSILRIQQVVRGDSAAYFCASSLPSDRNTGELFFGEGSRLTVL.

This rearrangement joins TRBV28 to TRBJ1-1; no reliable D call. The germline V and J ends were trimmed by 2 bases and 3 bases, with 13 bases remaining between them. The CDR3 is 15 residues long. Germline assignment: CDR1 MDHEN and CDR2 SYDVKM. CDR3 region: CASSLHPLSYTEAFF. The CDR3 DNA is TGTGCCAGCAGTTTACACCCCCTAAGTTACACTGAAGCTTTCTTT. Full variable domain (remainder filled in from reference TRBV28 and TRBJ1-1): DVKVTQSSRYLVKRTGEKVFLECVQDMDHENMFWYRQDPGLGLRLIYFSYDVKMKEKGDIPEGYSVSREKKERFSLILESASTNQTSMYLCASSLHPLSYTEAFFGQGTRLTVV.

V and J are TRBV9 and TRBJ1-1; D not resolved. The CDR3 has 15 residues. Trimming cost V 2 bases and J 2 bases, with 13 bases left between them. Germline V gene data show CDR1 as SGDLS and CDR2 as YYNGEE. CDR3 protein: CASSVMRETNTEAFF. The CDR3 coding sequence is TGTGCCAGCAGCGTGATGAGGGAAACAAACACTGAAGCTTTCTTT.

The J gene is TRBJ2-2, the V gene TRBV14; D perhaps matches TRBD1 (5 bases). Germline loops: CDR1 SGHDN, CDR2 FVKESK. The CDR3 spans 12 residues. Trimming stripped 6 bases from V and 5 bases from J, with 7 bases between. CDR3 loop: CASRSGTGELFF. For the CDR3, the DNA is TGTGCCAGCAGGTCAGGGACCGGGGAGCTGTTTTTT. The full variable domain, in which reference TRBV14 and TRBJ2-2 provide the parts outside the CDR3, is EAGVTQFPSHSVIEKGQTVTLRCDPISGHDNLYWYRRVMGKEIKFLLHFVKESKQDESGMPNNRFLAERTGGTYSTLKVQPAELEDSGVYFCASRSGTGELFFGEGSRLTVL.

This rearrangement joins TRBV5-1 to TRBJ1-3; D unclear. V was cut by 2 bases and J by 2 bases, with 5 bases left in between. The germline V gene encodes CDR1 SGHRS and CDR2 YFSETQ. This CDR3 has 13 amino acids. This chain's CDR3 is CASSLSPGNTIYF. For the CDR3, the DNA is TGCGCCAGCAGCTTATCTCCTGGAAACACCATATATTTT.

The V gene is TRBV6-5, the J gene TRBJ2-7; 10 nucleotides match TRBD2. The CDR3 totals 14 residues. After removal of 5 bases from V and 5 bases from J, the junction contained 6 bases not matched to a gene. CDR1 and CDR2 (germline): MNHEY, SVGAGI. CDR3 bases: TGTGCCAGCAGTCCCCTAGCGGGAGCCAACGAGCAGTACTTC. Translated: CASSPLAGANEQYF.

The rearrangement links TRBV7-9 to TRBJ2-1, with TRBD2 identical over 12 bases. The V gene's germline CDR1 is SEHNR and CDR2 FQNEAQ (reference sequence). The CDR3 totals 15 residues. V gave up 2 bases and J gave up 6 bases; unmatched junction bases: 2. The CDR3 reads CASSLLTSGGNEQFF. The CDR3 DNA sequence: TGTGCCAGCAGCTTATTGACTAGCGGGGGCAATGAGCAGTTCTTC.

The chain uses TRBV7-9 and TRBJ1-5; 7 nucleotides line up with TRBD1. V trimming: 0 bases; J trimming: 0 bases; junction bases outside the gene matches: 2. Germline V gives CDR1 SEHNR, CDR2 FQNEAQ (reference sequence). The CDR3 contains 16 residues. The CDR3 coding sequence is TGTGCCAGCAGCTTAGCCGGGACAGATAGCAATCAGCCCCAGCATTTT. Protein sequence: CASSLAGTDSNQPQHF.

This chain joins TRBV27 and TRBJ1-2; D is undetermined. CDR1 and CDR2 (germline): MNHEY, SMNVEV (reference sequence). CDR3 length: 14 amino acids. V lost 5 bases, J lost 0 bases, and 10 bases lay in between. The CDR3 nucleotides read TGTGCCAGCAGTAGCTGGGGAGCTAACTATGGCTACACCTTC. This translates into CASSSWGANYGYTF.

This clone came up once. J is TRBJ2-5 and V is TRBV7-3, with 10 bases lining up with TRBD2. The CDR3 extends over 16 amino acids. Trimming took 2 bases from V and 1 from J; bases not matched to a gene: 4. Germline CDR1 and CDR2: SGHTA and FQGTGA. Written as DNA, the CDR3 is TGTGCCAGCAGCTTAGGGCTAGCGGGGGCCCAAGAGACCCAGTACTTC. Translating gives CASSLGLAGAQETQYF.

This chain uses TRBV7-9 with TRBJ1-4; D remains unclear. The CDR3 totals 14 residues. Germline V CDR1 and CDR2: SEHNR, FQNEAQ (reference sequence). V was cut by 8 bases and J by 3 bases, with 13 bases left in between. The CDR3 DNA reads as TGTGCCAGCTGCCGAGGAGGTGCTAATGAAAAACTGTTTTTT. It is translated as CASCRGGANEKLFF.

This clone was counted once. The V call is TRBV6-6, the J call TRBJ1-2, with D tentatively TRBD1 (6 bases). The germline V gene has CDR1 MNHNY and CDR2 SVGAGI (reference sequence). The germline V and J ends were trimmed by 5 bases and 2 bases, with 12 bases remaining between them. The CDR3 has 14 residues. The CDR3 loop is CASSQLTGNYGYTF. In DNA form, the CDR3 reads TGTGCCAGCAGTCAACTAACAGGGAACTATGGCTACACCTTC.

The CDR3 DNA is TGTGCCAGCCTGGGGCGCGGGGGGGCCGGAGATACGCAGTATTTT. It specifies CASLGRGGAGDTQYF. The V and J genes are TRBV5-6 and TRBJ2-3; TRBD2 matches at 9 bases. This CDR3 spans 15 amino acids. Germline V CDR1 and CDR2: SGHDT, YYEEEE. V was pared by 7 bases and J by 5 bases, with 11 bases of the junction left unmatched.

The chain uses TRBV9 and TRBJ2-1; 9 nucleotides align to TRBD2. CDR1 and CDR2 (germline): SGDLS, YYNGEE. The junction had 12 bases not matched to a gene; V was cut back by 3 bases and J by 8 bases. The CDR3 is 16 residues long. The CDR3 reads CASSARGLAGRHEQFF. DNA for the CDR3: TGTGCCAGCAGCGCCCGCGGCCTAGCGGGAAGGCATGAGCAGTTCTTC.

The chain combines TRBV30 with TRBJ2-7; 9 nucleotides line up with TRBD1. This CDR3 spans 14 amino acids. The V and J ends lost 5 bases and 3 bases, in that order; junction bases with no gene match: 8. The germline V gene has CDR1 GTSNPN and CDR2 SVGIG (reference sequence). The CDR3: CAWGPGQGFYEQYF. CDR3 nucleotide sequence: TGTGCCTGGGGCCCGGGACAGGGATTCTACGAGCAGTACTTC.

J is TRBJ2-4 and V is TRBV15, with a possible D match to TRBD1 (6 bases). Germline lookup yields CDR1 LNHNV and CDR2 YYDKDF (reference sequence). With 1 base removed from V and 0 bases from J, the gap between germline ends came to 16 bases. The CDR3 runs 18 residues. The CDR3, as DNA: TGTGCCACCAGCAGAGTAGTCGGACAGTCGGGAGCCAAAAACATTCAGTACTTC. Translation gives CATSRVVGQSGAKNIQYF.

The CDR3 sequence is CASSEARDAYGYTF. The CDR3 region has the DNA TGTGCCAGCAGTGAAGCCCGGGATGCCTATGGCTACACCTTC. The chain uses TRBV6-1 and TRBJ1-2; no clear D. The CDR3 consists of 14 residues. Germline CDR1 is MNHNS and CDR2 is SASEGT. Trimming shortened V by 0 bases and J by 4 bases, and 9 bases separated the two germline ends.

The CDR3 spells CASSFGTSGTDTQYF. As DNA, the CDR3 is TGCGCCAGCAGCTTCGGGACTAGCGGCACAGATACGCAGTATTTT. V and J are TRBV5-1 and TRBJ2-3; 10 bases line up with TRBD2. Trimming took 2 bases from V and 1 from J; bases not matched to a gene: 1. CDR3 size: 15 residues. Per the germline V gene, CDR1 is SGHRS and CDR2 is YFSETQ.

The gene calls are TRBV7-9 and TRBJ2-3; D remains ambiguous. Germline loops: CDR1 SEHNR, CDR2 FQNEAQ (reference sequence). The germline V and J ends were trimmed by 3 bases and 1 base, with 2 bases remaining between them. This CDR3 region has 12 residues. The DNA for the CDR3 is TGTGCCAGCAGCTTCGGCACAGATACGCAGTATTTT. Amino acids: CASSFGTDTQYF.